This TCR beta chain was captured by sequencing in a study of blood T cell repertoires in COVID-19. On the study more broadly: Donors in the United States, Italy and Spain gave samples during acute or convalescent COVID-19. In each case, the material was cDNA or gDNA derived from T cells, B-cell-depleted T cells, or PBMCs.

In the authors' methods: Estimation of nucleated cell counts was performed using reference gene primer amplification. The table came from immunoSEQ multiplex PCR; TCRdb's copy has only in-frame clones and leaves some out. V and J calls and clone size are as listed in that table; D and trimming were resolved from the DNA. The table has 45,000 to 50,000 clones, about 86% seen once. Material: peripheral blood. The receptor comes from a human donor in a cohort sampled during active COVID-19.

In DNA, the CDR3 is TGTGCCAGTAGTCTAAATACAGCAGTGATAGAGACCCAGTACTTC. The encoded protein is CASSLNTAVIETQYF. The gene calls are TRBV19 and TRBJ2-5, with unresolved D. This CDR3 has 15 residues. The germline V and J ends were trimmed by 5 bases and 4 bases, with 17 bases remaining between them. Per germline, CDR1 LNHDA and CDR2 SQIVND (reference sequence).